Described below is a single TCR beta chain sequence and its context. Its matching antigen is unknown. Other DNA sequences in this sample translate to the same CDR3. The data were taken from a study of shared clonotypes between healthy human individuals. Study-level findings and limits: Having only a few donors restricted how much genetic and exposure-history diversity was captured.

Genomic DNA of each subset was evenly split across several immunoSEQ plates. This table comes from immunoSEQ multiplex PCR, and its TCRdb copy is limited to in-frame clones, with some not included. The sample yields roughly 2,300,000 clones, around 92% seen once. This TCR derives from a man between 18 and 29 years old in good health. Some clones in this sample may be carry-over from other donors' samples. Specimen: naive CD4+ T cells from PBMCs. Subset indicated: CD45RA+ positively selected.

The CDR3 is CASSTRTGTNYGYTF. The CDR3 nucleotides are TGTGCCAGCAGTACCAGGACAGGAACGAACTATGGCTACACCTTC. This sequence joins TRBV6-5 and TRBJ1-2; 7 nucleotides line up with TRBD1. Trimming at V came to 5 bases and at J to 2 bases, leaving 8 bases not matched to a gene. Germline lookup yields CDR1 MNHEY and CDR2 SVGAGI. The length of the CDR3 is 15 residues.